The clone carrying this TCR beta chain was counted at least ten times. RNA transcripts were the template for amplifying TCR beta CDR3 regions. The primer set for the first-round RT-PCR of the TCR CDR3 was HTBI. TCRdb re-derived calls from the multiplex PCR reads in MiXCR, one entry per CDR3 protein. The profile covers over 200,000 distinct CDR3 sequences, with under 20% appearing a single time and approximately 46% taken by the ten largest. The source of the sample is a study of T cells in Graves' hyperthyroidism and ophthalmopathy. The CDR3 loop spans 13 amino acids. The V end lost 5 bases, the J end lost 6 bases, and 17 bases lay between the germline ends. Germline V gives CDR1 DFQATT, CDR2 SNEGSKA (reference sequence). Hyperthyroidism patients were newly diagnosed, had disease duration under 2 months, and were aged 18 to 65 years.

V gene TRBV20-1 combines with J gene TRBJ2-7, with D perhaps assigned TRBD1 or TRBD2 (5 bases each). Sequenced material: blood. The receptor was isolated from a man aged 45-65 years with Graves' hyperthyroidism. CDR3 protein: CSAPGPSAGEQYF. The CDR3 DNA sequence: TGCAGTGCTCCGGGACCGAGCGCCGGCGAGCAGTACTTC.